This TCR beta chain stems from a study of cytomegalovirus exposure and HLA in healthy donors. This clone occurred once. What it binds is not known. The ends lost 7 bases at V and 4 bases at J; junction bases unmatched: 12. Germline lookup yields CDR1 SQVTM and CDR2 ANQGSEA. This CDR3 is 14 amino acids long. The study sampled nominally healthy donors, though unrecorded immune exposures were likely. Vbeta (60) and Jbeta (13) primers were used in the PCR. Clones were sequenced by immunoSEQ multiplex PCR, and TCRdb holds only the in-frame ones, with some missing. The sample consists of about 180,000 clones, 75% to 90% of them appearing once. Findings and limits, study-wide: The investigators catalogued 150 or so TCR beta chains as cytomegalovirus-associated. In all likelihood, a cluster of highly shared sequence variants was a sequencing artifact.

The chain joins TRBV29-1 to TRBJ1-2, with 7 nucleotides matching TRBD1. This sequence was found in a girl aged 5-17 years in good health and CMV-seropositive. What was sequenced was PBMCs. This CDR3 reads CSGTRDSEVYGYTF. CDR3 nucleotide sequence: TGCAGCGGTACCCGGGACAGTGAGGTCTATGGCTACACCTTC.